Given below is one TCR beta chain in context. Its antigen remains unidentified. The record originates from a study of T cells in Graves' hyperthyroidism and ophthalmopathy. Study outcomes and limitations: A median about 6 months before onset, the model predicted ophthalmopathy. Through a model of 13 V-J features, ophthalmopathy was separated from stable hyperthyroidism.

The CDR3 runs to 12 residues. The germline V gene encodes CDR1 LNHDA and CDR2 SQIVND (reference sequence). The junction had 5 bases not matched to a gene; V was cut back by 3 bases and J by 12 bases. Among the patients, aged 18 to 65, hyperthyroidism was newly diagnosed and had lasted under 2 months. Together with thyroid ultrasound, orbital computed tomography, serum thyroxine and TRAb, clinical symptoms were used for diagnoses. The CDR3 regions of TCR beta were amplified from RNA transcripts. The TCR CDR3 was amplified in a first-round RT-PCR using the HTBI primer set. TCRdb re-analysed the multiplex PCR reads in MiXCR, keeping a single row per CDR3 protein. The data show 450,000 to 600,000 distinct CDR3 sequences, 14% seen once.

The receptor was isolated from a woman between 40 and 50 years old with Graves' hyperthyroidism. The sequenced sample was blood. The chain employs TRBV19 and TRBJ2-1, with 7 bases that match TRBD1. CDR3 sequence (DNA): TGTGCCAGTAGTATCGACAGGGTGGGGCAGTTCTTC. It codes for CASSIDRVGQFF.